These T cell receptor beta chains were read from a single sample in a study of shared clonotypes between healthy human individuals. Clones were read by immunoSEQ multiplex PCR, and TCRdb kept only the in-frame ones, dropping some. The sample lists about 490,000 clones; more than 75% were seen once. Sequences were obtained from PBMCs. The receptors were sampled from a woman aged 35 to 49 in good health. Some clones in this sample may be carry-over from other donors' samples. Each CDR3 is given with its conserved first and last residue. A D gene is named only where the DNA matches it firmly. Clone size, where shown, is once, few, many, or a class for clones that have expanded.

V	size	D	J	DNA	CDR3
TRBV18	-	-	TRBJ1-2	TGTGCCAGCTCATCCCGGGAGGGTGGCTACACCTTC	CASSSREGGYTF
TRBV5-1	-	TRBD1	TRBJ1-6	TGCGCCAGCAGCTCGACAGGGGTGTATAATTCACCCCTCCACTTT	CASSSTGVYNSPLHF
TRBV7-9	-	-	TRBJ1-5	TGTGCCAGCGGTCAGGACAATCAGCCCCAGCATTTT	CASGQDNQPQHF
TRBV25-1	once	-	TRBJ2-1	TGTGCCAGCAGGGCGGGAACCCTGAATGAGCAGTTCTTC	CASRAGTLNEQFF
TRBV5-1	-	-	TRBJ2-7	TGCGCCAGCAGCTTGGGGGTAGCAGGTTACTCCTACGAGCAGTACTTC	CASSLGVAGYSYEQYF
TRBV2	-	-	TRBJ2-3	TGTGCCAGCAGGTTGGGGGCAGATACGCAGTATTTT	CASRLGADTQYF
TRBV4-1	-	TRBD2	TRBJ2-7	TGCGCCAGCAGCCAAGATGCGGCTAGCGGGCTTAACGAGCAGTACTTC	CASSQDAASGLNEQYF
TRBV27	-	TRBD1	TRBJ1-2	TGTGCCAGCAGTTTATCCTGGTTAACAGGGGGCTATGGCTACACCTTC	CASSLSWLTGGYGYTF
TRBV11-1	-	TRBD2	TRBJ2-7	TGTGCCAGCAGCTCTAGCGGGAGGAACGAGCAGTACTTC	CASSSSGRNEQYF
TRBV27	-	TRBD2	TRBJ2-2	TGTGCCAGCTATCGGCTACGAGGGACTAGCGGGACACCGGGAAACACCGGGGAGCTGTTTTTT	CASYRLRGTSGTPGNTGELFF
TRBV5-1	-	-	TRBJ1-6	TGCGCCAGCGCCATCAACAGGGTGGAAAATTCACCCCTCCACTTT	CASAINRVENSPLHF
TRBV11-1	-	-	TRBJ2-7	TGTGCCAGCAGCTTAAATCCGGGCGTCGAGCAGTACTTC	CASSLNPGVEQYF
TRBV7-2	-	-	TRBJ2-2	TGTGCCAGCAGCTTAGGGGGCGGAGCCACCGGGGAGCTGTTTTTT	CASSLGGGATGELFF
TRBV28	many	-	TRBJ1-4	TGTGCCAGCAGTTTACAGGGAGGGAATGAAAAACTGTTTTTT	CASSLQGGNEKLFF
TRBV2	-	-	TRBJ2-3	TGTGCCAGCAGTGAGGAAGGGGTCGGGGCAGATACGCAGTATTTT	CASSEEGVGADTQYF
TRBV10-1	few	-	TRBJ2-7	TGCGCCAGCAGCGGACAGCATTTGAGCGAGCAGTACTTC	CASSGQHLSEQYF
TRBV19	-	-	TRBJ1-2	TGTGCCAGTAGTATCACCAACCTGGCAGGGGATGGCTACACCTTC	CASSITNLAGDGYTF
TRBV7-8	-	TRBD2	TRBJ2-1	TGTGCCAGCAGCCAACCAGGAGGGACTAGCGGAGGGCGGCGGCATGAGCAGTTCTTC	CASSQPGGTSGGRRHEQFF
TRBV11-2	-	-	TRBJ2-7	TGTGCCAGCAGCGCCGTGGGGGGTAGGGGGCCCGACGAGCAGTACTTC	CASSAVGGRGPDEQYF
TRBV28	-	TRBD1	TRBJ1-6	TGTGCCTACTCCAGGGGGCAGAATAATTCACCCCTCCACTTT	CAYSRGQNNSPLHF
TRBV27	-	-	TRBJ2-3	TGTGCCAGCAGGTCCCTTATAGTCCCCTCGACAGATACGCAGTATTTT	CASRSLIVPSTDTQYF
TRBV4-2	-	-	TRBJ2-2	TGTGCCAGCAGCCAAGATGGGGGCAGGCCGCACACCGGGGAGCTGTTTTTT	CASSQDGGRPHTGELFF
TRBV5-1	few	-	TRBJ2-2	TGCGCCAGCAGCGCAGACATAAACACCGGGGAGCTGTTTTTT	CASSADINTGELFF
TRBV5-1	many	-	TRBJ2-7	TGCGCCAGCAGCTTGGTAGCGGCCACCTACGAGCAGTACTTC	CASSLVAATYEQYF
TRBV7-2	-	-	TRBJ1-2	TGTGCCAGCAGCTTCAGGGACATCCCCTACTATGGCTACACCTTC	CASSFRDIPYYGYTF
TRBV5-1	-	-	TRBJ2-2	TGCGCCAGCAGCTTCCCCGGGGCCAGGGAGCTGTTTTTT	CASSFPGARELFF
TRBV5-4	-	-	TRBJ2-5	TGTGCCAGCAGCTCGGGGGTTGGGGGACCACAAGAGACCCAGTACTTC	CASSSGVGGPQETQYF
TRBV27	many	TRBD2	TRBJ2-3	TGTGCCAGCAGCCGCCCGGGAGCGGGAGATAGTACGCAGTATTTT	CASSRPGAGDSTQYF
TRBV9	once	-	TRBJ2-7	TGTGCCAGTAGCGTAGCAGCGGCCCGGGACGAGCAGTACTTC	CASSVAAARDEQYF
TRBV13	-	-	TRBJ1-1	TGTGCCACCCGGCGGACAGTTATAGACACTGAAGCTTTCTTT	CATRRTVIDTEAFF
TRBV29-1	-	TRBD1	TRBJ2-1	TGCAGCGTTGAATTGGGACAGGGGGGCTCCTACAATGAGCAGTTCTTC	CSVELGQGGSYNEQFF
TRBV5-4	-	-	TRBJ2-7	TGTGCCAGCAGCTGGAGTGCCAGGACCTACGAGCAGTACTTC	CASSWSARTYEQYF
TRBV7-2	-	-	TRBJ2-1	TGTGCCAGCAGCTACAACCGGGATAATGAGCAGTTCTTC	CASSYNRDNEQFF
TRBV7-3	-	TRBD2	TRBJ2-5	TGTGCCAGCAGCTTAATGGGACTAGCGGGAGAGACCCAGTACTTC	CASSLMGLAGETQYF
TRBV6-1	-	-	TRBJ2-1	TGTGCCAGCAGTGCAGTCAGGAGCAATGAGCAGTTCTTC	CASSAVRSNEQFF
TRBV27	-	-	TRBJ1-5	TGTGCCCGGAATCAGCCCCAGCATTTT	CARNQPQHF
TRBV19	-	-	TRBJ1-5	TGTGCCAGTAGTATGGCAGGGGACAATCAGCCCCAGCATTTT	CASSMAGDNQPQHF
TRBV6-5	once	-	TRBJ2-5	TGTGCCAGCAGTCGCCAGGGGCGAGAGACCCAGTACTTC	CASSRQGRETQYF
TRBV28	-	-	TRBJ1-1	TGTGCCAGCAGTTTAAGGCGGGACACGGCTGAAGCTTTCTTT	CASSLRRDTAEAFF
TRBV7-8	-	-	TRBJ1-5	TGTGCCAGCAGATTAGGGGGGGCAAGCAATCAGCCCCAGCATTTT	CASRLGGASNQPQHF
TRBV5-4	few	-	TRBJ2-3	TGTGCCAGCAGCTCCCCGGACACAGATACGCAGTATTTT	CASSSPDTDTQYF
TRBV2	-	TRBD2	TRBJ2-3	TGTGCCAGCAGTAGGGGACTAGCGCCTAGCACAGATACGCAGTATTTT	CASSRGLAPSTDTQYF
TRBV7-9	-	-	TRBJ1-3	TGTGCCAGCGATAACAGGGCTGGAAACACCATATATTTT	CASDNRAGNTIYF
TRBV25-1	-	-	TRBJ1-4	TGTGCCAGCAGTGATTTCCAGGGGAGAGAAAAACTGTTTTTT	CASSDFQGREKLFF
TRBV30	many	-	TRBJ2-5	TGTGCCTGGAGTCACCGGGGCCAAGAGACCCAGTACTTC	CAWSHRGQETQYF
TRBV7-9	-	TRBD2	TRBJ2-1	TGTGCCAGCAGCTTAGCGACTAGCGGGAGGGACAATGAGCAGTTCTTC	CASSLATSGRDNEQFF
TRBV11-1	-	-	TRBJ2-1	TGTGCCAGCAGCTTAGGGGGGCGCTCCGGCCCCTACAATGAGCAGTTCTTC	CASSLGGRSGPYNEQFF
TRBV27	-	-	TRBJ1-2	TGTGCCAGCAGCCCCGGACGGTGGGATCCTCGTGGCTACACCTTC	CASSPGRWDPRGYTF
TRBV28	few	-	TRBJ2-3	TGTGCCAGCAGTCCCGTGGGCACCTCAAACGGGGATACGCAGTATTTT	CASSPVGTSNGDTQYF
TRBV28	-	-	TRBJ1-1	TGTGCCAGCAGTTTAGGGGACGGAGAAGCTTTCTTT	CASSLGDGEAFF
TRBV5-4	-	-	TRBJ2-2	TGTGCCAGCAGCCCGGACAGATGGGCGAACACCGGGGAGCTGTTTTTT	CASSPDRWANTGELFF
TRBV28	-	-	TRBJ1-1	TGTGCCAGCAGGGGGGGGCAGAGGAACACTGAAGCTTTCTTT	CASRGGQRNTEAFF
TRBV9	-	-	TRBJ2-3	TGTGCCAGCAGCGAGGGTCCCCACTCCACAGATACGCAGTATTTT	CASSEGPHSTDTQYF
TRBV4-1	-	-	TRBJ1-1	TGCGCCAGCAGCCAAGTGCTTAGGAACACTGAAGCTTTCTTT	CASSQVLRNTEAFF